This is a list of T cell receptor beta chains from one sample in a study of monozygotic twins with inflammatory bowel disease. TCRdb re-called the 5' RACE reads; one entry per CDR3 protein, DNA not given. The listing records some 300,000 distinct CDR3 sequences. The sequenced sample was blood. Receptors originate from a human donor with ulcerative colitis or Crohn's disease, or a healthy co-twin of an affected twin (not recorded which). The CDR3 runs from the conserved cysteine through the conserved F or W.

v_gene,j_gene,CDR3aa
TRBV7-2,TRBJ2-1,CASSFRANEQFF
TRBV29-1,TRBJ2-7,CSVVASGGSYEQYF
TRBV7-2,TRBJ2-2,CASSFLLMSGWRF
TRBV7-9,TRBJ2-1,CASSFGQSYNEQFF
TRBV12-3/TRBV12-4,TRBJ2-1,CASSSTPFKNF
TRBV7-7,TRBJ2-5,CASSSQPTDLKTQYF
TRBV7-2,TRBJ2-1,CASSSNAGLAWYNEQFF
TRBV20-1,TRBJ2-5,CSSFGNPQTQETQYF
TRBV5-1,TRBJ2-7,CASSLVGTGRYEQYF
TRBV30,TRBJ1-5,CAWSRYSNQPQHF
TRBV7-9,TRBJ2-7,CASSLTGTIYEQYF
TRBV4-3,TRBJ2-7,CASSQDEKGTYEQYF
TRBV20-1,TRBJ1-5,CSARWRPQDNQPQHF
TRBV5-6,TRBJ1-5,CASTPQGRDQPQHF
TRBV6-4,TRBJ2-1,CASSVFFGTGDNEQFF
TRBV20-1,TRBJ2-3,CSALTTGTGEVDTQYF
TRBV6-6,TRBJ2-5,CATSGTGGTQYF
TRBV5-4,TRBJ2-3,CASSLAGTGGSDTQYF
TRBV12-3/TRBV12-4,TRBJ2-3,CASSTGTLAHTQYF
TRBV7-3,TRBJ1-2,CASSLTAEPTGTYGYTF
TRBV12-3/TRBV12-4,TRBJ1-2,CASSSDANYGYTF
TRBV18,TRBJ2-1,CASSPDGDSYNEQFF
TRBV7-2,TRBJ2-1,CASSLEGAKQFF
TRBV5-1,TRBJ1-2,CASSHGTVLYGYTF
TRBV7-2,TRBJ1-1,CASSYRQGGATEAFF
TRBV20-1,TRBJ1-5,CSASHGTSGNQPQHF
TRBV7-8,TRBJ2-7,CASSLAEASGVYEQYF
TRBV29-1,TRBJ1-3,CSVDPGSGNTIYF
TRBV12-3/TRBV12-4,TRBJ1-4,CASSLGVGQAAEKLFF
TRBV7-2,TRBJ2-1,CASSPGGDHEQFF